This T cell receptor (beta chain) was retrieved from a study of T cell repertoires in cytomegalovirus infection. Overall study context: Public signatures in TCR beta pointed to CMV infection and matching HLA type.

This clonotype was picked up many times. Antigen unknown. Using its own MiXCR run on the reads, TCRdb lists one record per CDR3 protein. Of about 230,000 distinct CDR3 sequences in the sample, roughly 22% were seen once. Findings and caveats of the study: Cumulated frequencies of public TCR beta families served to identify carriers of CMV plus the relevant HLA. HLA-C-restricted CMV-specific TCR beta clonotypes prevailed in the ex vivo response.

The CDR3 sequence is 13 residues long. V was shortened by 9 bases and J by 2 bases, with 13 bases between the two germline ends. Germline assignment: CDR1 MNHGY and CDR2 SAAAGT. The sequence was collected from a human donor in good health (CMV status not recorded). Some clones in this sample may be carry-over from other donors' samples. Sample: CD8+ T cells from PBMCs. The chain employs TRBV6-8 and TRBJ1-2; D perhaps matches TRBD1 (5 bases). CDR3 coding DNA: TGTGCCAGGAGACGACAGTTAAACTATGGCTACACCTTC. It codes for CARRRQLNYGYTF.